This TCR beta chain was sequenced for a study of beta chain features in type 1 diabetes. Expressed TCRB transcripts were sequenced because the entire RNA isolate underwent reverse transcription. Method: immunoSEQ multiplex PCR; TCRdb's copy keeps in-frame clones and lacks some. The sample holds a few hundred thousand clones, around 20% seen once. CDR1 and CDR2 (germline): SQVTM, ANQGSEA. Deletions cut 7 bases from V and 6 bases from J, with 16 bases between. CDR3 length: 13 residues. Study observations and caveats: Healthy donors had naive, central memory and Treg TCRB repertoires that appeared less similar than those seen among patients.

Remarks on this clone: Its antigen is unidentified.

The TCR sequence derives from a woman younger than 30 in good health. The sequencing sample was made of naive CD4+ T cells from blood. The V gene is TRBV29-1, the J gene TRBJ2-1, with D possibly TRBD2 on 5 matching bases. This CDR3 is CSARRPLSNEQFF. The CDR3, as DNA: TGCAGCGCGAGGAGGCCTCTGAGCAATGAGCAGTTCTTC.